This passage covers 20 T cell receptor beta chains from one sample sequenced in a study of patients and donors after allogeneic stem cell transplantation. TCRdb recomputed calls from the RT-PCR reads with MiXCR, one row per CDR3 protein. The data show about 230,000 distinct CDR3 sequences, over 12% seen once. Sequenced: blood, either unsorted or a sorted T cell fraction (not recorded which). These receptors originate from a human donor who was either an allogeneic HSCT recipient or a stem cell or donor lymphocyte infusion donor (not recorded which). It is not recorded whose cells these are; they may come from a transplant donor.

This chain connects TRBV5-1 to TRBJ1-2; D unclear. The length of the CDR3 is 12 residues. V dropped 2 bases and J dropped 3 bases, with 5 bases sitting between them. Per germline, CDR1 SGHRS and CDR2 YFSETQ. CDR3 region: CASSLDHYGYTF. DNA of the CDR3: TGCGCCAGCAGCTTAGACCACTATGGCTACACCTTC.

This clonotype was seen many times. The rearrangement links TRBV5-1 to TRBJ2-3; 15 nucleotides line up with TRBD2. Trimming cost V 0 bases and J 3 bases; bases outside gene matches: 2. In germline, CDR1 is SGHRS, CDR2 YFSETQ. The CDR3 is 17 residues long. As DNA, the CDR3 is TGCGCCAGCAGCTTGGTGGGACTAGCGGGGGGAACAGATACGCAGTATTTT. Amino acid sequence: CASSLVGLAGGTDTQYF.

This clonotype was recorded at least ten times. DNA of the CDR3: TGTGCCACCAGCCTCGTCGGAGCCAAAAACATTCAGTACTTC. Its protein product is CATSLVGAKNIQYF. The gene calls are TRBV15 and TRBJ2-4; D not resolved. The CDR3 covers 14 residues. Per the germline V gene, CDR1 is LNHNV and CDR2 is YYDKDF (reference sequence). Trimming stripped 5 bases from V and 0 bases from J, with 8 bases between.

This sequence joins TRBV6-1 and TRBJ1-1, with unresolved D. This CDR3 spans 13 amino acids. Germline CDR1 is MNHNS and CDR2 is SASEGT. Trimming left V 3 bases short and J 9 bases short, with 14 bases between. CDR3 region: CASSDGLQKQAFF. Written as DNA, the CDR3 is TGTGCCAGCAGTGACGGGCTGCAGAAGCAAGCTTTCTTT.

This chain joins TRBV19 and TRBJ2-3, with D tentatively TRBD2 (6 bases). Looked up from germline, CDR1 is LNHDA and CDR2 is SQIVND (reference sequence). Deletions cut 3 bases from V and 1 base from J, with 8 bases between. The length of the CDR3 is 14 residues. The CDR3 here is CASSIAGRTDTQYF. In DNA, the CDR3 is TGTGCCAGTAGTATTGCGGGGCGCACAGATACGCAGTATTTT.

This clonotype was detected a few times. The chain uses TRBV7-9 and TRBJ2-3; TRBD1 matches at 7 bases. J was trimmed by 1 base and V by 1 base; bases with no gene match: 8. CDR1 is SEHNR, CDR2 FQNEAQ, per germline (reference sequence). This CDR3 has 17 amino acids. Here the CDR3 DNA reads TGTGCCAGCAGCTTAGTAACAGGGGAACCTGGCACAGATACGCAGTATTTT. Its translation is CASSLVTGEPGTDTQYF.

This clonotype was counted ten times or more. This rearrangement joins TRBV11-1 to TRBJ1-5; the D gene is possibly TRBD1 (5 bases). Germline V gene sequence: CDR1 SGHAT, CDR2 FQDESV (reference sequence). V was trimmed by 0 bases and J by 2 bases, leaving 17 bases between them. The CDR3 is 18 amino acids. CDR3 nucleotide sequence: TGTGCCAGCAGCTTAGCTGGGGCAGACCTTACCGGCAATCAGCCCCAGCATTTT. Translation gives CASSLAGADLTGNQPQHF.

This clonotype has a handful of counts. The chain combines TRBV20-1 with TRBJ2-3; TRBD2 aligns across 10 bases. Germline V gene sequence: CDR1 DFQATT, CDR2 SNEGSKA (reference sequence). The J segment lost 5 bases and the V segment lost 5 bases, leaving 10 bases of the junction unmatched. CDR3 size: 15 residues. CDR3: CSAAPAGGPGDTQYF. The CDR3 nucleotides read TGCAGTGCTGCCCCAGCGGGGGGGCCGGGAGATACGCAGTATTTT.

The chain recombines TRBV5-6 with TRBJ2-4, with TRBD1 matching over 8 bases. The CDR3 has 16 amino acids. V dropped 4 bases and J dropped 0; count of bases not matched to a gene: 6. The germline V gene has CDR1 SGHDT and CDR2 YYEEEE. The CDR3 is CASSGGQVLAKNIQYF. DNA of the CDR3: TGTGCCAGCAGCGGGGGACAGGTTTTAGCCAAAAACATTCAGTACTTC.

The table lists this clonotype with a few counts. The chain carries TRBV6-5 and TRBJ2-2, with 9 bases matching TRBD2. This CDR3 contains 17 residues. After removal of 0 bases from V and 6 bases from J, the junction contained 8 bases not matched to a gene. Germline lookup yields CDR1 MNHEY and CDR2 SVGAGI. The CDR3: CASSYSFRREGPGELFF. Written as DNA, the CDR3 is TGTGCCAGCAGTTACTCCTTCCGGCGGGAGGGACCCGGGGAGCTGTTTTTT.

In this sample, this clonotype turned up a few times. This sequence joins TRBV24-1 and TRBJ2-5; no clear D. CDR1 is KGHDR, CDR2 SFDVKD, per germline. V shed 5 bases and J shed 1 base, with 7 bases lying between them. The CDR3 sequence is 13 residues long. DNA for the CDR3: TGTGCCACCAGTGCACACCTCCAAGAGACCCAGTACTTC. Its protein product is CATSAHLQETQYF.

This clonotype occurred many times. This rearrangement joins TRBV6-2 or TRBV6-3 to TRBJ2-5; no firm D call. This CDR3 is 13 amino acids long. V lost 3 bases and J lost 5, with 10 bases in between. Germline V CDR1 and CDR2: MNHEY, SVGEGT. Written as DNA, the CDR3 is TGTGCCAGCAGTTATCCCCCCGGGGAGACCCAGTACTTC. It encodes CASSYPPGETQYF.

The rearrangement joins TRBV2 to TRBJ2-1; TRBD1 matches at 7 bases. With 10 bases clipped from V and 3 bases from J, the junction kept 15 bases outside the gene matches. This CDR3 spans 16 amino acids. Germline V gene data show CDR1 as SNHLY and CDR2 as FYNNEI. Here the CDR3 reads CAKTRGRSGNYNEQFF. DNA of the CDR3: TGTGCCAAAACAAGGGGGCGGAGCGGTAACTACAATGAGCAGTTCTTC.

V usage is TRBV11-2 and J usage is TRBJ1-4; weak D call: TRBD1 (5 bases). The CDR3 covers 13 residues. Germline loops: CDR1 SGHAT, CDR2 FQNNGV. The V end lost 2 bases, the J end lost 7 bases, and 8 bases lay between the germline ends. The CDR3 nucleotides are TGTGCCAGCAGCTTAAGGGGTGGTGAAAAACTGTTTTTT. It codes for CASSLRGGEKLFF.

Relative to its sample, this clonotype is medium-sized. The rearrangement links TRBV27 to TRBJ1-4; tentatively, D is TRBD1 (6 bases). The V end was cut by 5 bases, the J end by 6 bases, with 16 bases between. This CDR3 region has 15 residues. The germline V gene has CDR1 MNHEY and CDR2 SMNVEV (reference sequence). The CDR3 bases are TGTGCCAGCAGTCTCGGGGGGGGCACTGATGAAAAACTGTTTTTT. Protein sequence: CASSLGGGTDEKLFF.

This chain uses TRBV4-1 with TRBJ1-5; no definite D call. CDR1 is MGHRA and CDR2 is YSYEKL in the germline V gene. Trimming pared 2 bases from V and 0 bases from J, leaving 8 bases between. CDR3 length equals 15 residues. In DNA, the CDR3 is TGCGCCAGCAGCCAATCAGACAATAGCAATCAGCCCCAGCATTTT. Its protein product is CASSQSDNSNQPQHF.

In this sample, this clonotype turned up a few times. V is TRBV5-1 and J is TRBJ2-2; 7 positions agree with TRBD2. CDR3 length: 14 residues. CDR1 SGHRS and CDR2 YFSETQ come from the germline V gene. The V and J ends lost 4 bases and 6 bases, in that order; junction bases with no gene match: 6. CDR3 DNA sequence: TGCGCCAGCAGCCCCGTGGGAGGGGCCGGGGAGCTGTTTTTT. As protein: CASSPVGGAGELFF.

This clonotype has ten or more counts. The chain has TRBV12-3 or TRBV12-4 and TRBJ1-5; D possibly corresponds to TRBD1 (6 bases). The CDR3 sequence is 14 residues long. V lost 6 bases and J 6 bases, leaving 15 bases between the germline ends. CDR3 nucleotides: TGTGCCAGCAGCCTACAGGGCACGAGTCAGCCCCAGCATTTT. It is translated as CASSLQGTSQPQHF.

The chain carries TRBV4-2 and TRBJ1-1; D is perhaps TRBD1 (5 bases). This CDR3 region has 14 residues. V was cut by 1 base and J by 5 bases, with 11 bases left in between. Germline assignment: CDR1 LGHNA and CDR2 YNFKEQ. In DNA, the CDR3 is TGTGCCAGCAGCCAAGGACAGACTATTACTGAAGCTTTCTTT. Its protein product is CASSQGQTITEAFF.

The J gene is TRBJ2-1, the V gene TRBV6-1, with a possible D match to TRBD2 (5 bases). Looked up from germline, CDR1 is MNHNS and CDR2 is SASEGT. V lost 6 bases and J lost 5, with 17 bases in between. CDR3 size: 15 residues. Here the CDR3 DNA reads TGTGCCAGCAGCGCTGAGGGCCAGTGGGACAATGAGCAGTTCTTC. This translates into CASSAEGQWDNEQFF.